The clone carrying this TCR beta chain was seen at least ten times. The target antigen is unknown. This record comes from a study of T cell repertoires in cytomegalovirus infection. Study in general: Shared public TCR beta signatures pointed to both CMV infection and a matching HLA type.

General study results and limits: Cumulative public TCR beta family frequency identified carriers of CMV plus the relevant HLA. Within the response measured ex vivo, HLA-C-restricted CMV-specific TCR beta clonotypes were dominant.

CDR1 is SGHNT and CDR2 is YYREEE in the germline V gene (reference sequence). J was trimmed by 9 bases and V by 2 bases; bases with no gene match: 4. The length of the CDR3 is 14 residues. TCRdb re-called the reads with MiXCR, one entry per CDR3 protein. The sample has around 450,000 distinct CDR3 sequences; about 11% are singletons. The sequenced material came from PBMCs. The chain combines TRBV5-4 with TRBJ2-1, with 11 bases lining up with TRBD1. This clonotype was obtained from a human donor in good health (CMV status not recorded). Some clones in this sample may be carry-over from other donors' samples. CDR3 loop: CASSFRTGGGEQFF. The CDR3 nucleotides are TGTGCCAGCAGCTTCCGGACAGGGGGCGGTGAGCAGTTCTTC.